The rows below give T cell receptor beta chains drawn from one sample of a study of T cells in Graves' hyperthyroidism and ophthalmopathy. TCRdb re-called the multiplex PCR reads with MiXCR, one entry per CDR3 protein. This table holds about 96,000 distinct CDR3 sequences, roughly 56% found once. Material: blood. The receptors derive from a woman aged 40 to 50 with Graves' hyperthyroidism. The conserved cysteine and the conserved F or W are not part of the CDR3 here.

TRBV2 ASSITDTQY
TRBV19 ASSRKQGQANYGYT
TRBV6-6 ASSYSSVGTSGYEQY
TRBV9 ASSAGLATGETQY
TRBV25-1 ASSARGDRDHRETQY
TRBV15 ATSRPDRVVETQY
TRBV2 ASNLQGGTGGNYGYT
TRBV24-1 ATSDERGRGNTEAF
TRBV4-1 ASSQDETAYSNQPQH
TRBV20-1 ILQGDETQY
TRBV20-1 SARDGLAGTYEQY
TRBV20-1 SARDMGASNQPQY
TRBV2 ASSEAHRANQPQH
TRBV10-3 AIQQRETQY
TRBV7-6 ASSLGDTRDEAF
TRBV7-8 ASSPGTRWIQY
TRBV2 ASLGTGHGTEAF
TRBV6-6 ASSEGHWGNQPQH
TRBV5-1 ASSLAPSNQPQH
TRBV2 ASSPKRVSYEQY
TRBV10-3 AISEGTTRGTWLETQY
TRBV15 ATSPTSGRENTEAF
TRBV9 ASRGEGEESPLH
TRBV29-1 SVEARGANVLT
TRBV29-1 SVGTGRRVGYGYT
TRBV14 ASSQDRDTIY
TRBV5-1 ASSRDRTDGNQPQH
TRBV7-2 ASGLTSSGELF
TRBV29-1 SVMGLAARTQY
TRBV7-9 ASSSHVDTQY
TRBV19 ASRGSRETQY
TRBV9 ASGYQETQY
TRBV25-1 ASSVASGRANGELF
TRBV19 ASSRQGKGYT
TRBV10-3 AISDGGGDGYT
TRBV7-8 ASSLSGEQY
TRBV7-9 ASSLAGTSGAYEQY
TRBV4-1 ASSQVILAGAAYTQY
TRBV2 ASSFSGSWDRVTDTQY
TRBV7-9 ASSYSEVRGNQPQH
TRBV9 ASSPLTGTRGYT
TRBV5-1 ASSLAGQLNQPQH
TRBV7-9 ASSTTGIRNTGELF
TRBV10-3 AITPGNTIY
TRBV5-1 ASSLLQGMNTGELF
TRBV7-2 ASSREGPGTNYGYT
TRBV7-3 ASSSLNMYGTEAF
TRBV9 ASSLTGANQPQH
TRBV6-1 ASSYAFSSSYEQY